The following is a T cell receptor beta chain sequence with its context. The target of this receptor is not known. Per-base qualities were not stored, and no clone one base away is much larger. These data belong to a study of beta chain features in type 1 diabetes (dated by TCRdb to the late 2010s). Study-wide context: Patients and healthy donors did not differ in mean age, gender distribution, total cell number or subset yield. A total of 90 million to 120 million sorted cells were examined across all samples, and a strong correlation was observed between cell number per subset and RNA yield. Regulatory and stem cell-like memory subsets were isolated from only 8 patients and about eight healthy donors, whereas naive and central memory subsets came from all 30 or so donors. The study compared the TCRB repertoires of sorted circulating CD4+ T cell subsets in recently diagnosed type 1 diabetes patients with those in matched healthy donors. Overall results and qualifications from the work: At VDJ recombination sites, patients with type 1 diabetes made fewer insertions and deleted more nucleotides, a pattern implying thymic rearrangement abnormalities. Shorter templates might have been favored by PCR, but patient and control samples were amplified and corrected together, so both groups would have been affected equally by any skew. Because small numbers of individuals were included in the HLA sub-analyses, any influence of HLA type on TCRB rearrangement was left unresolved. Sequencing cDNA rather than genomic DNA could over-represent highly expressing activated cells, although activation and CD3 levels did not differ between groups. The naive, central memory and regulatory TCRB repertoires appeared to resemble one another more closely among patients than among healthy donors. A moderate but significant shortening of TCRB CDR3 length was observed in type 1 diabetes patients in all four CD4+ subsets.

Each donor gave one peripheral blood draw, averaging roughly 120 mL, which was collected into heparinised tubes. A BD FACSAria II was used to sort naive, central memory, regulatory and stem cell-like memory CD4+ T cells with a panel that included CD45RO, CCR7, CD25, CD127, CD95 and CD27. Purity was above 95% for every sorted population. PBMCs were isolated right away by Lymphoprep density gradient centrifugation and were stained directly, without culture. So that batch effects would be minimized, each experiment stained and sorted samples in pairs, pairing one healthy donor with one patient. The High Capacity cDNA Reverse Transcription Kit was used to reverse transcribe all of the isolated RNA, meaning that expressed TCRB transcripts were what got sequenced. Naive, central memory and regulatory T cell samples underwent deep immunoSEQ sequencing, averaging about 3.57 million total reads per sample. After sorted cells were lysed in RLT buffer, RNA was extracted with DNase-treated RNeasy Micro or Mini kits, with the choice depending on cell number. Each cell subset was processed separately to prevent cross-contamination, with patient and healthy donor samples processed together. TCRB sequences were amplified from cDNA with the immunoSEQ multiplex PCR, producing 87-bp fragments spanning the CDR3 region. Sequencing of the amplicons was performed on the Illumina HiSeq platform. Processing in the source paper ran as follows. Synthetic template baselines were used to correct PCR bias computationally, reads within Hamming distance 2 were collapsed, and singletons that could not be merged were discarded. Reads were aligned against IMGT to assign V, D and J genes, CDR3 length and insertions or deletions at six rearrangement sites. Clonotype counts were normalized to sorted cell number within each subset before computing true diversity and Gini coefficients with the tcR R package. The overlap coefficient, calculated on TCRB nucleotide sequences, was used to quantify repertoire sharing. Out-of-frame TCRB sequences from naive cells were analyzed as a proxy for the pre-selection repertoire. TCRdb provides this immuneACCESS table in a form limited to in-frame rearrangements. Some clones are lacking; in checked studies, under half of them reflect an unresolved V gene, and why the rest are absent is not known. V, J and clone size were drawn from that table, and D and trimming were deduced from the DNA. This sample gives roughly 240,000 clones in total; roughly 25% of them show up just once. Of the sample, over 0.01% falls within the top ten clones.

The CDR3 runs 16 residues from the cysteine to the phenylalanine. Just the 48-base CDR3 DNA is kept, in frame starting at base 1. The germline V gene provides CDR1 KGHSH and CDR2 LQKENI. Trimming removed 3 bases from V and 4 bases from J; the gene matches leave 9 bases unexplained. This chain joins TRBV18 to TRBJ1-2; the junction holds 9 bases that match TRBD1. This sequence originates from a woman aged 30 to 39 with type 1 diabetes. The sequenced sample was naive CD4+ T cells from blood. The meaning of the sample's cell subset or site label: true naive CD4+ T cells. This receptor has the CDR3 CASSPEDRGLSYGYTF. The DNA sequence reads TGTGCCAGCTCACCTGAGGACAGGGGCCTTAGCTATGGCTACACCTTC.